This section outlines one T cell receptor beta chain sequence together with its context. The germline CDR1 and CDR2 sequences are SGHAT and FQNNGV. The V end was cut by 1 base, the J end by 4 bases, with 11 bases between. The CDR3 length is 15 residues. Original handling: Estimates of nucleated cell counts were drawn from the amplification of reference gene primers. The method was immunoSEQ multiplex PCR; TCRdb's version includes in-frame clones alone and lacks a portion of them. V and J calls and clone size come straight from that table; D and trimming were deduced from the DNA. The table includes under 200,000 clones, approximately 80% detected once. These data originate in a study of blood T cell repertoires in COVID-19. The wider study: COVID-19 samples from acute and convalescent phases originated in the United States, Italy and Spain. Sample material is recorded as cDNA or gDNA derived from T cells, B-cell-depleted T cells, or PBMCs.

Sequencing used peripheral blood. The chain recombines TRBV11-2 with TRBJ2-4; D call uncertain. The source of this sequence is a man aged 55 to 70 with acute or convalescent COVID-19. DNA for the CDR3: TGTGCCAGCAGCTTAGCGAGTATCCCTAAAAACATTCAGTACTTC. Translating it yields CASSLASIPKNIQYF.